Following are 3 T cell receptor beta chains from one sample sequenced in a study of long-term antiretroviral therapy in people with HIV. Investigators performed immunoSEQ version v3.0 at survey level. This table comes from immunoSEQ multiplex PCR, and its TCRdb copy is limited to in-frame clones, with some not included. This table holds about 17,000 clones, over 75% found once. The source material was unsorted PBMCs, sampled roughly 2.2 years before starting antiretroviral therapy. The origin of the receptors is a young man with HIV.

The chain combines TRBV27 with TRBJ2-7; no reliable D call. The CDR3 length is 16 residues. The V gene's germline CDR1 is MNHEY and CDR2 SMNVEV (reference sequence). V was trimmed by 6 bases and J by 2 bases, leaving 20 bases between them. The CDR3 here is CASSRAPTADPYEQYF. The DNA of the CDR3 is TGTGCCAGCAGCCGCGCCCCCACGGCCGACCCCTACGAGCAGTACTTC.

The chain has TRBV10-3 and TRBJ1-4; a weak D match, TRBD1 (5 bases). Trimming left V 5 bases short and J 3 bases short, with 10 bases between. Germline V CDR1 and CDR2: ENHRY, SYGVKD. This CDR3 is built from 14 residues. As DNA, the CDR3 is TGTGCCATCAGTAAGACAGCCTCTAATGAAAAACTGTTTTTT. Translation: CAISKTASNEKLFF.

This chain connects TRBV7-9 to TRBJ1-5; 8 positions agree with TRBD1. The CDR3 loop spans 14 amino acids. After removal of 5 bases from V and 8 bases from J, the junction contained 8 bases not matched to a gene. The germline V gene has CDR1 SEHNR and CDR2 FQNEAQ (reference sequence). In DNA form, the CDR3 reads TGTGCCAGCAGCCCCCAGGGGGCGGGAGAGCCCCAGCATTTT. It is translated as CASSPQGAGEPQHF.